The 30 T cell receptor beta chains below were found in one sample sequenced in a study of blood T cell repertoires in COVID-19. Clones were read by immunoSEQ multiplex PCR, and TCRdb kept only the in-frame ones, dropping some. The sample lists fewer than 350,000 clones; approximately 83% were seen once. The sequenced sample consisted of peripheral blood. The receptors originated from a woman in her twenties or thirties who had recovered from COVID-19.

The chain combines TRBV3-1 (or the pseudogene TRBV3-2) with TRBJ1-4; tentatively, D is TRBD1 (6 bases). The CDR3 extends over 16 amino acids. Trimming shortened V by 4 bases and J by 3 bases, and 15 bases separated the two germline ends. Germline CDR1 reads LGHDT; CDR2 reads YNNKEL (reference sequence). In DNA, the CDR3 is TGTGCCAGCAGCCTCCTAACAGGGTCCCCTAATGAAAAACTGTTTTTT. It is translated as CASSLLTGSPNEKLFF.

The chain joins TRBV10-3 to TRBJ2-7, with 12 bases fitting TRBD1. Germline V CDR1 and CDR2: ENHRY, SYGVKD. The length of the CDR3 is 14 residues. Trimming removed 3 bases from V and 5 bases from J; junction bases left unmatched: 2. Here the CDR3 reads CAISDGTGGDEQYF. As DNA, the CDR3 is TGTGCCATCAGTGACGGGACAGGGGGCGACGAGCAGTACTTC.

This clone occurred once. This chain uses TRBV6-5 with TRBJ1-1, with D tentatively TRBD1 (6 bases). The V end was cut by 4 bases, the J end by 5 bases, with 17 bases between. Germline V gene data show CDR1 as MNHEY and CDR2 as SVGAGI. The CDR3 is 15 amino acids. For the CDR3, the DNA is TGTGCCAGCAGTTCGGACGCAGGGGTATATACTGAAGCTTTCTTT. Translated, it gives CASSSDAGVYTEAFF.

This clone was seen a few times. The V and J genes are TRBV5-1 and TRBJ2-1; 12 nucleotides line up with TRBD2. Looked up from germline, CDR1 is SGHRS and CDR2 is YFSETQ. There are 16 residues in the CDR3. J was trimmed by 10 bases and V by 1 base; bases with no gene match: 9. DNA of the CDR3: TGCGCCAGCAGCTTGTCTGTCTCTAGCGGGAGGGGAGAGCAGTTCTTC. Translated, it gives CASSLSVSSGRGEQFF.

This sequence joins TRBV12-3 or TRBV12-4 and TRBJ2-7; D remains unclear. Trimming shortened V by 1 base and J by 4 bases, and 8 bases separated the two germline ends. The CDR3 is made up of 13 amino acids. The CDR3 reads CASSLGAGYEQYF. The DNA for the CDR3 is TGTGCCAGCAGTTTAGGGGCTGGTTACGAGCAGTACTTC.

V gene TRBV7-9 combines with J gene TRBJ2-5; 14 nucleotides agree with TRBD2. The trim removed 8 bases at V and 7 bases at J, leaving 12 bases unmatched. The germline V gene encodes CDR1 SEHNR and CDR2 FQNEAQ (reference sequence). CDR3 length: 16 residues. The CDR3 reads CASERGTSGSRVTQYF. The DNA of the CDR3 is TGTGCCAGCGAGCGCGGGACTAGCGGGAGTAGGGTGACCCAGTACTTC.

This chain joins TRBV4-3 and TRBJ2-3, with D hard to call. This CDR3 is 18 amino acids long. V was trimmed by 2 bases and J by 2 bases, leaving 20 bases between them. Looked up from germline, CDR1 is LGHNA and CDR2 is YSLEER. CDR3 region: CASSQLLTIDILTDTQYF. The CDR3 coding sequence is TGCGCCAGCAGCCAATTGCTCACCATCGACATACTCACAGATACGCAGTATTTT.

This clone was seen a handful of times. The chain employs TRBV5-6 and TRBJ1-6; D is unclear. V was shortened by 0 bases and J by 0 bases, with 7 bases between the two germline ends. The length of the CDR3 is 16 residues. CDR1 is SGHDT and CDR2 is YYEEEE in the germline V gene. CDR3 sequence reads: CASSLERSSYNSPLHF. The CDR3 DNA reads TGTGCCAGCAGCTTGGAACGGAGCTCCTATAATTCACCCCTCCACTTT.

This clone was observed a handful of times. The chain couples TRBV27 to TRBJ2-2; the D gene is possibly TRBD1 (6 bases). The CDR3 sequence is 15 residues long. CDR1 MNHEY and CDR2 SMNVEV come from the germline V gene (reference sequence). V was cut by 6 bases and J by 1 base, with 12 bases left in between. The CDR3 region has the DNA TGTGCCAGCAGGACAGGACAAGTGAACACCGGGGAGCTGTTTTTT. Its protein product is CASRTGQVNTGELFF.

The chain uses TRBV5-1 and TRBJ2-3; weak D call: TRBD2 (6 bases). In germline, CDR1 is SGHRS, CDR2 YFSETQ. V lost 6 bases to trimming and J lost 4 bases, with 21 bases between them. The CDR3 contains 16 residues. CDR3 sequence (DNA): TGCGCCAGCACCCTTGGAGGGGACGCAAGAGCAGATACGCAGTATTTT. The encoded protein is CASTLGGDARADTQYF. The full variable domain, completed using reference TRBV5-1 and TRBJ2-3, is KAGVTQTPRYLIKTRGQQVTLSCSPISGHRSVSWYQQTPGQGLQFLFEYFSETQRNKGNFPGRFSGRQFSNSRSEMNVSTLELGDSALYLCASTLGGDARADTQYFGPGTRLTVL.

The chain combines TRBV25-1 with TRBJ1-1; tentative D call: TRBD1 (5 bases). This CDR3 contains 14 residues. Germline lookup yields CDR1 MGHDK and CDR2 SYGVNS. The V end was cut by 3 bases, the J end by 6 bases, with 14 bases between. This chain's CDR3 is CASSDRWGTPEAFF. In DNA form, the CDR3 reads TGTGCCAGCAGTGATAGGTGGGGCACACCTGAAGCTTTCTTT.

As to this clone: A much larger clone differs from this one at a single base, so this may be a read error. The V gene is TRBV11-3, the J gene TRBJ2-3; 10 nucleotides match TRBD2. Germline V CDR1 and CDR2: SGHNT, YENEEA. V lost 5 bases, J lost 1 base, and 0 bases stayed unmatched. This CDR3 region has 14 residues. The CDR3 loop is CASSGTSGTDTQYF. CDR3 coding DNA: TGTGCCAGCAGCGGGACTAGCGGCACAGATACGCAGTATTTT. The whole variable domain, filled in from reference TRBV11-3 and TRBJ2-3, reads EAGVVQSPRYKIIEKKQPVAFWCNPISGHNTLYWYLQNLGQGPELLIRYENEEAVDDSQLPKDRFSAERLKGVDSTLKIQPAELGDSAVYLCASSGTSGTDTQYFGPGTRLTVL.

The genes are TRBV5-4 and TRBJ1-1; D gene unclear. Germline values: CDR1 SGHNT, CDR2 YYREEE (reference sequence). With 2 bases removed from V and 2 bases from J, the gap between germline ends came to 7 bases. There are 13 residues in the CDR3. As DNA, the CDR3 is TGTGCCAGCAGCTTCGAACTAAACACTGAAGCTTTCTTT. Residues: CASSFELNTEAFF.

The chain carries TRBV5-4 and TRBJ2-3; 10 bases are shared with TRBD1. Unmatched junction bases numbered 9, after V lost 4 bases and J lost 7 bases. The CDR3 has 15 residues. The V gene's germline CDR1 is SGHNT and CDR2 YYREEE (reference sequence). The CDR3: CASSVQDRGFNTQYF. CDR3 DNA sequence: TGTGCCAGCAGCGTCCAGGACAGGGGGTTCAATACGCAGTATTTT.

The chain couples TRBV5-6 to TRBJ1-1, with D possibly being TRBD1 (5 bases). The V end was cut by 4 bases, the J end by 3 bases, with 16 bases between. Per germline, CDR1 SGHDT and CDR2 YYEEEE. This CDR3 contains 15 residues. The CDR3 protein is CASSLLGGGDTEAFF. The DNA of the CDR3 is TGTGCCAGCAGCCTCCTCGGTGGGGGGGACACTGAAGCTTTCTTT.

This clone was seen just once. The chain uses TRBV7-9 and TRBJ1-3; maybe TRBD1 (5 bases). CDR1 is SEHNR, CDR2 FQNEAQ, per germline (reference sequence). The CDR3 sequence is 14 residues long. The V end was cut by 6 bases, the J end by 4 bases, with 13 bases between. The CDR3 sequence: CASSLGGVGNTIYF. In nucleotides, the CDR3 is TGTGCCAGCAGTCTCGGAGGGGTCGGAAACACCATATATTTT.

J is TRBJ1-1 and V is TRBV3-1 (or the pseudogene TRBV3-2), with D unresolved. The length of the CDR3 is 15 residues. Looked up from germline, CDR1 is LGHDT and CDR2 is YNNKEL (reference sequence). Trimming shortened V by 1 base and J by 3 bases, and 12 bases separated the two germline ends. The CDR3 region is CASSQVRPGHTEAFF. DNA of the CDR3: TGTGCCAGCAGCCAAGTTCGCCCTGGGCACACTGAAGCTTTCTTT.

The rearrangement links TRBV28 to TRBJ2-7, with TRBD2 as a possible D gene (6 bases). The CDR3 contains 12 residues. V was pared by 4 bases and J by 12 bases, with 16 bases between. Per the germline V gene, CDR1 is MDHEN and CDR2 is SYDVKM. CDR3 residues: CASSSGLALGYF. CDR3 bases: TGTGCCAGCAGTTCGGGACTCGCTTTGGGGTACTTC.

Concerning this clone: Other DNA sequences in the same sample also yield this CDR3. The rearrangement uses TRBV27 and TRBJ2-7, with 8 bases fitting TRBD1. There are 13 residues in the CDR3. The germline gives CDR1 MNHEY, CDR2 SMNVEV (reference sequence). The V and J ends lost 5 bases and 3 bases, in that order; junction bases with no gene match: 3. This CDR3 is CASSLGQVYEQYF. In nucleotides, the CDR3 is TGTGCCAGCAGTCTGGGACAGGTCTACGAGCAGTACTTC.

This clone appeared once. This rearrangement joins TRBV5-1 to TRBJ2-3; 11 nucleotides agree with TRBD2. CDR3 size: 16 residues. The V segment lost 0 bases and the J segment 4 bases; nucleotides outside the gene matches: 4. CDR1 is SGHRS and CDR2 is YFSETQ in the germline V gene. The CDR3 protein is CASSLATSGSADTQYF. The DNA for the CDR3 is TGCGCCAGCAGCTTGGCCACTAGCGGGAGTGCAGATACGCAGTATTTT.

With respect to this clone: One end of the junction varies from germline; a read error may be responsible. The chain recombines TRBV7-7 with TRBJ2-2; TRBD2 might be the D (6 bases). The CDR3 has 13 residues. Germline lookup yields CDR1 SSHAT and CDR2 FNYEAQ (reference sequence). The CDR3 DNA reads TGTGCTAGCAGCTTAACGGGGGCCGGGGAGCTGTTTTTT. Amino acid sequence: CASSLTGAGELFF.

V and J are TRBV18 and TRBJ1-2; tentative D call: TRBD1 (6 bases). There are 16 residues in the CDR3. In germline, CDR1 is KGHSH, CDR2 LQKENI. V was pared by 6 bases and J by 6 bases, with 23 bases between. Here the CDR3 reads CASSPRQAGLSDGYTF. CDR3 coding DNA: TGTGCCAGCTCGCCGAGACAGGCCGGTCTCTCGGATGGCTACACCTTC.

This chain links TRBV5-4 with TRBJ1-1; 8 positions match TRBD1. Looked up from germline, CDR1 is SGHNT and CDR2 is YYREEE (reference sequence). V lost 0 bases, J lost 1 base, and 2 bases stayed unmatched. The CDR3 extends over 15 amino acids. The CDR3: CASSLDRGSNTEAFF. The CDR3 region has the DNA TGTGCCAGCAGCTTGGACAGGGGGTCGAACACTGAAGCTTTCTTT. The variable domain in full, with the rest retrieved from reference TRBV5-4 and TRBJ1-1, is ETGVTQSPTHLIKTRGQQVTLRCSSQSGHNTVSWYQQALGQGPQFIFQYYREEENGRGNFPPRFSGLQFPNYSSELNVNALELDDSALYLCASSLDRGSNTEAFFGQGTRLTVV.

The V call is TRBV19, the J call TRBJ2-7, with 10 positions matching TRBD1. V gave up 4 bases and J gave up 1 base; unmatched junction bases: 4. Looked up from germline, CDR1 is LNHDA and CDR2 is SQIVND (reference sequence). This CDR3 contains 15 residues. The CDR3 protein is CASSTRTGGSYEQYF. CDR3 bases: TGTGCCAGTAGTACCAGGACAGGGGGATCCTACGAGCAGTACTTC.

The table lists this clone with a count of one. CDR3 DNA: TGTGCCAGCAGTTCGAAGTACGGACAGAGCAATCAGCCCCAGCATTTT. Amino acid sequence: CASSSKYGQSNQPQHF. This chain uses TRBV27 with TRBJ1-5, with D maybe TRBD1 (6 bases). Trimming shortened V by 4 bases and J by 1 base, and 14 bases separated the two germline ends. This CDR3 has 16 residues. Germline V gene lookup returns CDR1 MNHEY and CDR2 SMNVEV (reference sequence).

This chain links TRBV11-2 with TRBJ2-3; 7 nucleotides align to TRBD2. Germline V lookup: CDR1 SGHAT, CDR2 FQNNGV. The CDR3 has 16 residues. V shed 2 bases, J shed 3 bases, and the junction held 8 bases outside the gene matches. CDR3 amino acids: CASSLNYAGATDTQYF. The CDR3 DNA reads as TGTGCCAGCAGCTTAAATTACGCGGGAGCAACAGATACGCAGTATTTT.

The sample holds one count of this clone. CDR3 protein: CASSSHPGFNTDTQYF. The CDR3 nucleotides are TGTGCCAGCAGCTCTCATCCAGGTTTTAACACAGATACGCAGTATTTT. V is TRBV5-5 and J is TRBJ2-3; D gene unclear. The CDR3 is 16 amino acids. V was cut by 3 bases and J by 2 bases, with 16 bases left in between. Per the germline V gene, CDR1 is SGHKS and CDR2 is YYEKEE (reference sequence).

The genes are TRBV30 and TRBJ2-5; maybe TRBD2 (5 bases). CDR3 length: 13 amino acids. V lost 3 bases to trimming and J lost 5 bases, with 13 bases between them. Germline V lookup: CDR1 GTSNPN, CDR2 SVGIG (reference sequence). CDR3 sequence: CAWRLVSVETQYF. Here the CDR3 DNA reads TGTGCCTGGAGACTAGTTAGTGTGGAGACCCAGTACTTC.

This chain connects TRBV29-1 to TRBJ2-7, with D perhaps TRBD2 (5 bases). V shed 7 bases and J shed 5 bases, with 12 bases lying between them. Germline V CDR1 and CDR2: SQVTM, ANQGSEA. CDR3 length: 11 amino acids. CDR3 sequence reads: CSAHRGHEQYF. In DNA, the CDR3 is TGCAGCGCCCATCGAGGGCACGAGCAGTACTTC.

The chain is built from TRBV28 and TRBJ2-7; TRBD2 aligns across 7 bases. V was pared by 6 bases and J by 4 bases, with 15 bases of the junction left unmatched. This CDR3 spans 16 amino acids. Germline CDR1 and CDR2: MDHEN and SYDVKM. CDR3 protein: CASSQSSWRELYEQYF. The CDR3 bases are TGTGCCAGCAGCCAATCGTCATGGCGGGAGTTGTACGAGCAGTACTTC.